This TCR beta chain was observed in a study of CD8 T cells in Susac syndrome. Sequencing of TCR beta was performed on blood CD8+ and CD4+ T cells. The CDR3 extends over 12 amino acids. Trimming took off 1 base at V and 8 bases at J, with 8 bases between the two ends. When the RNA was reverse transcribed, random hexamers were used with an input of roughly 0.45 to 1 ug. TCRdb passed the immunoSEQ multiplex PCR reads through MiXCR, listing each CDR3 protein once. This sample yields about 240,000 distinct CDR3 sequences, of which 95% to 97% are seen a single time; about 0.1% belongs to the top ten. Specimen: CD4+ T cells from PBMCs. The V call is TRBV12-3 or TRBV12-4, the J call TRBJ1-1, with a possible D match to TRBD1 (6 bases). The TCR originated in a human donor with Susac syndrome. The DNA of the CDR3 is TGTGCCAGCAGTTTAGTAGGGGGAGAAGCTTTCTTT. The encoded protein is CASSLVGGEAFF.